What follows are 26 T cell receptor beta chains derived from one specimen sequenced in a study of T cells in Graves' hyperthyroidism and ophthalmopathy. The investigators amplified TCR beta CDR3 regions from RNA transcripts. A first-round RT-PCR of the TCR CDR3 used the HTBI primer set. In TCRdb, the multiplex PCR reads were re-called with MiXCR into one record per CDR3 protein. Found here are a few hundred thousand distinct CDR3 sequences, approximately 15% of them singletons; the top ten hold under 7.5%. The sequencing input was blood. Source of these receptors: a woman aged 25-40 years with Graves' hyperthyroidism.

There are many counts of this clonotype. The chain uses TRBV29-1 and TRBJ2-7, with 13 bases that match TRBD2. This CDR3 is built from 15 residues. The germline V gene has CDR1 SQVTM and CDR2 ANQGSEA. Trimming cost V 5 bases and J 6 bases; bases outside gene matches: 10. The chain's CDR3 is CSVRTSGSTPREQYF. Here the CDR3 DNA reads TGCAGCGTTAGGACTAGCGGGAGCACCCCTCGCGAGCAGTACTTC.

This clonotype has at least ten counts. The chain carries TRBV28 and TRBJ1-3, with TRBD1 matching over 8 bases. Germline V gene data show CDR1 as MDHEN and CDR2 as SYDVKM. Trimming at V came to 5 bases and at J to 2 bases, leaving 2 bases not matched to a gene. The CDR3 is 14 amino acids. For the CDR3, the DNA is TGTGCCAGCAGTCTGGACAGGGCTGGAAACACCATATATTTT. Translation gives CASSLDRAGNTIYF.

The rearrangement uses TRBV2 and TRBJ1-4, with 7 nucleotides matching TRBD1. There are 15 residues in the CDR3. Trimming removed 6 bases from V and 7 bases from J; junction bases left unmatched: 11. CDR1 is SNHLY and CDR2 is FYNNEI in the germline V gene. The CDR3 nucleotides are TGTGCCAGCAGAGAACCCGGTGAGGGGGCTGAAAAACTGTTTTTT. Translating it yields CASREPGEGAEKLFF.

This clonotype appeared many times. V gene TRBV6-1 combines with J gene TRBJ1-5; no definite D call. Germline V gives CDR1 MNHNS, CDR2 SASEGT. This CDR3 region has 16 residues. V gave up 0 bases and J gave up 6 bases, with 15 bases separating them. For the CDR3, the DNA is TGTGCCAGCAGTGAAGCGAGAGGGTTCACCAGTCAGCCCCAGCATTTT. Protein: CASSEARGFTSQPQHF.

About this clonotype itself: A read error may explain this, as a much larger clone is one base away. V is TRBV5-5 and J is TRBJ1-2; TRBD1 matches 10 bases. Germline V lookup: CDR1 SGHKS, CDR2 YYEKEE (reference sequence). The CDR3 loop spans 17 amino acids. V gave up 4 bases and J gave up 6 bases; unmatched junction bases: 15. CDR3 in DNA: TGTGCCAGCAGCCCCAATTTGGGACAGGGGATTAATCATGGCTACACCTTC. This sequence encodes CASSPNLGQGINHGYTF.

In its sample, this clonotype was seen many times. The gene calls are TRBV2 and TRBJ2-1; 8 bases map to TRBD2. V trimming: 5 bases; J trimming: 14 bases; junction bases outside the gene matches: 5. CDR1 is SNHLY and CDR2 is FYNNEI in the germline V gene. The CDR3 has 11 amino acids. This chain's CDR3 is CASSPTSVEFF. In DNA, the CDR3 is TGTGCCAGCAGTCCGACTAGCGTCGAGTTCTTC.

The J gene is TRBJ2-6, the V gene TRBV12-3 or TRBV12-4; D not certain. V was trimmed by 10 bases and J by 1 base, leaving 8 bases between them. The CDR3 is 13 residues long. CDR3 loop: CATARSGANVLTF. In DNA form, the CDR3 reads TGTGCCACCGCAAGATCTGGGGCCAACGTCCTGACTTTC.

The chain couples TRBV11-2 to TRBJ2-1; D possibly corresponds to TRBD2 (6 bases). The V end lost 5 bases, the J end lost 4 bases, and 21 bases lay between the germline ends. Germline V CDR1 and CDR2: SGHAT, FQNNGV. The CDR3 is made up of 17 amino acids. The CDR3 DNA reads TGTGCCAGCAGCCCGGCCCGGGGGAGGCCCGAATACAATGAGCAGTTCTTC. Its protein product is CASSPARGRPEYNEQFF.

The table lists this clonotype with many counts. The chain uses TRBV7-3 and TRBJ2-3, with 10 bases aligning to TRBD2. The germline gives CDR1 SGHTA, CDR2 FQGTGA. The trim removed 4 bases at V and 6 bases at J, leaving 7 bases unmatched. The CDR3 sequence is 15 residues long. The CDR3 loop reads CASSYPASGSDTQYF. The CDR3 region has the DNA TGTGCCAGCAGCTACCCCGCTAGCGGGAGTGATACGCAGTATTTT.

CDR3 in amino acids: CASSTTSKQYNEQFF. The CDR3 DNA reads TGTGCCAGCAGCACTACTAGCAAACAGTACAATGAGCAGTTCTTC. V and J are TRBV7-3 and TRBJ2-1; the D gene is possibly TRBD2 (6 bases). V lost 5 bases and J lost 4, with 15 bases in between. The CDR3 runs 15 residues. Germline V lookup: CDR1 SGHTA, CDR2 FQGTGA.

This clonotype appeared many times. The CDR3 here is CASSPPTSTSGSTDTQYF. As DNA, the CDR3 is TGTGCCAGCAGCCCACCTACTTCCACTAGCGGGAGCACAGATACGCAGTATTTT. The V call is TRBV9, the J call TRBJ2-3; 9 bases fit TRBD2. V shed 4 bases, J shed 0 bases, and the junction held 12 bases outside the gene matches. The germline gives CDR1 SGDLS, CDR2 YYNGEE. The CDR3 has 18 amino acids.

The chain joins TRBV20-1 to TRBJ1-6; 9 bases align to TRBD1. With V trimmed by 0 bases and J by 7 bases, 7 bases remained unmatched. Germline V gives CDR1 DFQATT, CDR2 SNEGSKA (reference sequence). This CDR3 is built from 16 residues. The CDR3 DNA is TGCAGTGCTAGAGATGGACAGGGGTTGAGGAATTCACCCCTCCACTTT. Encoded protein: CSARDGQGLRNSPLHF.

J is TRBJ2-7 and V is TRBV6-1; TRBD1 agrees at 9 bases. After removal of 6 bases from V and 5 bases from J, the junction contained 5 bases not matched to a gene. The germline CDR1 and CDR2 sequences are MNHNS and SASEGT. The CDR3 sequence is 13 residues long. CDR3 sequence: CASSPGQGNEQYF. In nucleotides, the CDR3 is TGTGCCAGCAGCCCCGGACAGGGGAACGAGCAGTACTTC.

This clonotype appeared many times. The V call is TRBV27, the J call TRBJ1-2, with D tentatively TRBD1 (5 bases). Between the trimmed V and J ends, which lost 2 bases and 5 bases, there was a span of 12 bases. The germline V gene has CDR1 MNHEY and CDR2 SMNVEV (reference sequence). The CDR3 has 14 amino acids. This CDR3 reads CASSLVGAGYGYTF. The CDR3 DNA sequence: TGTGCCAGCAGTTTAGTAGGGGCAGGGTATGGCTACACCTTC.

This clonotype was detected many times. V is TRBV3-1 and J is TRBJ2-1; D gene uncertain. This CDR3 region has 14 residues. Trimming shortened V by 0 bases and J by 7 bases, and 10 bases separated the two germline ends. Germline assignment: CDR1 LGHDT and CDR2 YNNKEL (reference sequence). CDR3 DNA sequence: TGTGCCAGCAGCCAAGATTTGTGGCGGAATGAGCAGTTCTTC. It codes for CASSQDLWRNEQFF.

This clonotype came up many times. The chain employs TRBV29-1 and TRBJ2-7; 9 bases fit TRBD2. The germline gives CDR1 SQVTM, CDR2 ANQGSEA. The CDR3 length is 12 residues. J lost 6 bases, V lost 6 bases, and 6 bases had no gene match. The CDR3 loop is CSVPGLAGEQYF. The CDR3 DNA reads TGCAGCGTACCGGGACTAGCTGGCGAGCAGTACTTC.

Remarks on this clonotype: This may be a read error: a much more frequent sequence differs by one nucleotide. The chain is built from TRBV5-1 and TRBJ1-2; D is ambiguous. Germline CDR1 and CDR2: SGHRS and YFSETQ. The CDR3 has 15 residues. Deletions cut 0 bases from V and 4 bases from J, with 13 bases between. CDR3 DNA: TGCGCCAGCAGCTTGGCCGGAACAGTAAGCTATGGCTACACCTTC. Translating it yields CASSLAGTVSYGYTF.

This clonotype was seen ten or more times. The V call is TRBV6-1, the J call TRBJ2-1, with 8 bases fitting TRBD2. CDR1 is MNHNS, CDR2 SASEGT, per germline. The CDR3 covers 13 residues. The trim removed 5 bases at V and 8 bases at J, leaving 5 bases unmatched. CDR3 loop: CASSYLAGYEQFF. CDR3 coding DNA: TGTGCCAGCAGTTATCTAGCGGGCTATGAGCAGTTCTTC.

The rearrangement links TRBV9 to TRBJ2-2, with 11 bases fitting TRBD2. J was trimmed by 8 bases and V by 4 bases; bases with no gene match: 4. This CDR3 has 14 amino acids. CDR1 and CDR2 from the germline V gene are SGDLS and YYNGEE. The CDR3 protein is CASSPLAGVGELFF. Written as DNA, the CDR3 is TGTGCCAGCAGCCCACTAGCGGGAGTTGGGGAGCTGTTTTTT.

At least ten counts were recorded for this clonotype. J is TRBJ2-5 and V is TRBV20-1, with D hard to call. V gave up 5 bases and J gave up 4 bases, with 20 bases separating them. Germline V gene sequence: CDR1 DFQATT, CDR2 SNEGSKA (reference sequence). The CDR3 sequence is 15 residues long. The CDR3: CSAPRVGVLRETQYF. CDR3 bases: TGCAGTGCTCCTCGGGTTGGGGTTCTTAGAGAGACCCAGTACTTC.

This clonotype was seen at least ten times. V usage is TRBV12-3 or TRBV12-4 and J usage is TRBJ2-1, with no clear D. The CDR3 has 14 residues. The germline V and J ends were trimmed by 7 bases and 6 bases, with 16 bases remaining between them. For the CDR3, the DNA is TGTGCCAGCATGTCGAGTCGTTGGGGCAATGAGCAGTTCTTC. It translates to CASMSSRWGNEQFF.

This clonotype was counted a few times. A much bigger clone sits one base away, suggesting this may be a read error. The chain has TRBV2 and TRBJ2-5; D unclear. V was clipped by 6 bases and J by 5 bases, with 7 bases between them. The germline gives CDR1 SNHLY, CDR2 FYNNEI. The CDR3 totals 11 residues. The CDR3 coding sequence is TGTGCCAGCAGATTTTTGGAGACCCAGTACTTC. Translated: CASRFLETQYF.

The V and J genes are TRBV11-2 and TRBJ2-1; TRBD2 agrees at 10 bases. Germline CDR1 and CDR2: SGHAT and FQNNGV. The junction had 6 bases not matched to a gene; V was cut back by 8 bases and J by 5 bases. The CDR3 has 14 residues. The CDR3 region has the DNA TGTGCCAGCGCTAGCGGGAGTGTCAACAATGAGCAGTTCTTC. Encoded protein: CASASGSVNNEQFF.

This clonotype was recorded a few times. The chain has TRBV29-1 and TRBJ2-1; tentatively, D is TRBD1 or TRBD2 (6 bases each). V was trimmed by 7 bases and J by 8 bases, leaving 24 bases between them. The CDR3 is 15 residues long. Per the germline V gene, CDR1 is SQVTM and CDR2 is ANQGSEA. The CDR3 DNA follows: TGCAGCGCCGTTGGGACATCCGGGGGTCCTCATGAGCAGTTCTTC. This codes for CSAVGTSGGPHEQFF.

On this clonotype: A much larger clone lies a single base off, so this may be a read error. This chain links TRBV20-1 with TRBJ1-1, with D unclear. Germline V gene lookup returns CDR1 DFQATT and CDR2 SNEGSKA (reference sequence). V was pared by 7 bases and J by 6 bases, with 18 bases between. This CDR3 comprises 13 residues. This CDR3 is CSVSRFSGPEAFF. The CDR3 nucleotides read TGCAGTGTTAGCAGGTTTAGTGGGCCTGAAGCTTTCTTT.

This clonotype was detected only once. The CDR3, as DNA: TGTGCCAGCGCGTGGACCGGGACAGGGGGCCGCGAGCAGTACTTC. Translating gives CASAWTGTGGREQYF. V is TRBV11-2 and J is TRBJ2-7; TRBD1 matches 12 bases. Losses at the gene ends were 8 bases for V and 6 bases for J; bases not matched to a gene: 11. The CDR3 length is 15 residues. Germline V lookup: CDR1 SGHAT, CDR2 FQNNGV.